The rows below give T cell receptor beta chains drawn from one sample of a study of cytomegalovirus exposure and HLA in healthy donors. Generated by immunoSEQ multiplex PCR, the TCRdb table keeps only in-frame clones and is missing some. Of roughly 150,000 clones in the sample, approximately 70% were seen once. Sequencing was done on a sample of PBMCs. The receptors were gathered from a woman aged 18-30 years in good health and CMV-seronegative. Both conserved end residues are part of each CDR3. D genes are given only for firm matches. A row's size may be missing; if present it is once, few, many or a size class.

cdr3_aa cdr3_nt cdr3_length v_call clone_size d_call j_call
CASSANPGTPRPDYGYTF TGTGCCAGCAGCGCGAACCCCGGGACACCCCGGCCCGACTATGGCTACACCTTC 18 TRBV25-1 NA NA TRBJ1-2
CASSLAGTGGEKTQYF TGTGCCAGCAGCTTGGCCGGGACAGGGGGGGAGAAGACCCAGTACTTC 16 TRBV5-8 NA TRBD1 TRBJ2-5
CASRPGFLLNTEAFF TGTGCCAGCAGACCAGGGTTTTTGTTGAACACTGAAGCTTTCTTT 15 TRBV7-9 NA NA TRBJ1-1
CASSPGLPNLGNTIYF TGTGCCAGCTCACCAGGCCTCCCCAATCTTGGAAACACCATATATTTT 16 TRBV18 NA NA TRBJ1-3
CASSLASGGLTDTQYF TGTGCCAGCAGTTTAGCTAGCGGGGGCCTCACAGATACGCAGTATTTT 16 TRBV28 NA TRBD2 TRBJ2-3
CASSNRQTGAIRPQHF TGTGCCAGCAGTAACCGACAAACAGGGGCGATACGGCCCCAGCATTTT 16 TRBV28 NA TRBD1 TRBJ1-5
CASSLPRQDTEAFF TGTGCCAGCAGTCTCCCGCGACAGGACACTGAAGCTTTCTTT 14 TRBV28 NA NA TRBJ1-1
CASSIEGGTRTSRPQETQYF TGTGCCAGTAGTATAGAGGGGGGGACAAGGACTAGCAGGCCGCAAGAGACCCAGTACTTC 20 TRBV19 NA TRBD2 TRBJ2-5
CASSQEGSGSINEQFF TGCGCCAGCAGCCAAGAAGGTAGCGGGAGTATCAATGAGCAGTTCTTC 16 TRBV4-3 NA TRBD2 TRBJ2-1
CASSFNGQVNTEAFF TGCGCCAGCAGCTTCAACGGACAGGTGAACACTGAAGCTTTCTTT 15 TRBV5-1 NA TRBD1 TRBJ1-1
CATSLGQTYQPQHF TGTGCCACCAGCCTGGGACAGACATATCAGCCCCAGCATTTT 14 TRBV15 NA TRBD1 TRBJ1-5
CASTRARYTDTQYF TGTGCCAGCACGCGGGCTAGATACACAGATACGCAGTATTTT 14 TRBV6-1 once NA TRBJ2-3
CASSSRRTDNEQFF TGTGCCAGCAGCTCGCGCCGGACAGACAATGAGCAGTTCTTC 14 TRBV7-6 NA NA TRBJ2-1
CASSQDATSGGPWETQYF TGCGCCAGCAGCCAAGATGCCACTAGCGGGGGGCCGTGGGAGACCCAGTACTTC 18 TRBV4-1 NA TRBD2 TRBJ2-5
CASGLRSGRTNYGYTF TGTGCTAGTGGTTTGCGATCAGGGCGGACTAACTATGGCTACACCTTC 16 TRBV12-5 once NA TRBJ1-2
CASSLSTGIATDTQYF TGTGCCAGCAGCTTAAGTACAGGGATTGCGACAGATACGCAGTATTTT 16 TRBV11-3 NA NA TRBJ2-3
CAISGGEGQPQHF TGTGCCATCTCCGGAGGGGAGGGTCAGCCCCAGCATTTT 13 TRBV19 NA NA TRBJ1-5
CASSEFKAGGPYNEQFF TGTGCCAGCAGTGAATTTAAGGCGGGGGGGCCATACAATGAGCAGTTCTTC 17 TRBV25-1 NA TRBD2 TRBJ2-1
CASSLDWASTETQYF TGTGCCAGTAGTTTGGATTGGGCTAGCACGGAGACCCAGTACTTC 15 TRBV19 NA NA TRBJ2-5
CASSLLTASEQFF TGCGCCAGCAGCTTGCTGACTGCTAGCGAGCAGTTCTTC 13 TRBV5-1 NA NA TRBJ2-1
CASSLGSQGILYGYTF TGTGCCAGCAGTTTAGGCAGTCAGGGGATACTCTATGGCTACACCTTC 16 TRBV28 NA NA TRBJ1-2
CASRIQGGNTEAFF TGTGCCAGCAGGATACAGGGGGGGAACACTGAAGCTTTCTTT 14 TRBV6-6 NA TRBD1 TRBJ1-1
CASSQGQGRNTIYF TGTGCCAGCAGCCAAGGACAGGGGAGAAACACCATATATTTT 14 TRBV4-2 NA TRBD1 TRBJ1-3
CASSQNIRRDYGYTF TGTGCCAGCAGCCAGAACATTAGGAGGGACTATGGCTACACCTTC 15 TRBV5-5 NA NA TRBJ1-2
CASSQLGGLPTDTQYF TGTGCCAGCAGCCAATTGGGGGGACTTCCCACAGATACGCAGTATTTT 16 TRBV7-2 NA NA TRBJ2-3
CAITGQKNEKLFF TGTGCCATCACGGGACAGAAAAATGAAAAACTGTTTTTT 13 TRBV10-3 NA TRBD1 TRBJ1-4
CASSLGPRGGTQYF TGTGCCAGCAGCTTGGGCCCTAGAGGAGGGACCCAGTACTTC 14 TRBV5-4 few NA TRBJ2-5
CASSMGQGGVPYGYTF TGTGCCAGTAGTATGGGACAGGGAGGGGTACCCTATGGCTACACCTTC 16 TRBV19 NA TRBD1 TRBJ1-2
CASSVSGREQETQYF TGTGCCAGCAGCGTGTCGGGAAGGGAACAAGAGACCCAGTACTTC 15 TRBV9 few NA TRBJ2-5
CASSYSQGRSYEQYF TGTGCCAGCAGTTATTCACAGGGGCGCTCCTACGAGCAGTACTTC 15 TRBV27 few TRBD1 TRBJ2-7
CASSLNTGGSYGYTF TGTGCCAGCAGCTTAAACACAGGCGGAAGCTATGGCTACACCTTC 15 TRBV11-2 NA NA TRBJ1-2
CASSSTGFTEAFF TGTGCCAGCAGCTCGACAGGGTTCACTGAAGCTTTCTTT 13 TRBV7-3 NA TRBD1 TRBJ1-1
CASNGGQINEKLFF TGTGCCAGCAACGGTGGACAGATTAATGAAAAACTGTTTTTT 14 TRBV28 NA NA TRBJ1-4
CASSLAGNTDTQYF TGTGCCAGCAGCTTAGCGGGAAACACAGATACGCAGTATTTT 14 TRBV11-3 NA NA TRBJ2-3
CASRDSLHSPLHF TGTGCCAGCCGGGACAGTCTTCATTCACCCCTCCACTTT 13 TRBV6-5 NA TRBD1 TRBJ1-6
CASSPLGSAEAFF TGTGCCAGCAGTCCTCTTGGAAGCGCTGAAGCTTTCTTT 13 TRBV6-5 once NA TRBJ1-1
CASRPRDGYTF TGTGCCAGCAGACCCAGGGATGGCTACACCTTC 11 TRBV2 NA NA TRBJ1-2
CATSSHGQGETQYF TGTGCCACCAGCAGTCATGGGCAGGGAGAGACCCAGTACTTC 14 TRBV15 NA NA TRBJ2-5
CASSPQRLAGPLGGEQYF TGTGCCAGCTCACCCCAGAGACTAGCGGGGCCTCTCGGAGGCGAGCAGTACTTC 18 TRBV18 few TRBD2 TRBJ2-7
CASRPWTGFEKLFF TGTGCCAGCAGACCCTGGACAGGGTTTGAAAAACTGTTTTTT 14 TRBV6-5 NA TRBD1 TRBJ1-4
CASSDSAGGGTDTQYF TGTGCCAGCAGTGACTCGGCAGGGGGCGGCACAGATACGCAGTATTTT 16 TRBV6-4 few TRBD1 TRBJ2-3
CASETQTRGWGGNNYGYTF TGTGCCAGCGAAACTCAAACGCGCGGCTGGGGGGGAAACAACTATGGCTACACCTTC 19 TRBV28 NA NA TRBJ1-2